The text below deals with one TCR beta chain. Its target is not known. The data stem from a study of PD-1 blockade in classical Hodgkin lymphoma. Study-wide results and limits: Reported findings placed baseline TCR diversity lower in newly diagnosed patients (compared with healthy donors).

The assay was immunoSEQ multiplex PCR, and TCRdb's table has in-frame clones only and misses some. The data contain fewer than 3,500 clones, roughly three quarters of them singletons. The CDR3 runs 16 residues. V was shortened by 3 bases and J by 4 bases, with 18 bases between the two germline ends. CDR1 is MNHEY and CDR2 is SMNVEV in the germline V gene (reference sequence). Time point indicated: newly diagnosed, previously untreated cHL patient sample. Isolated CD8+ T cells were derived from thawed PBMCs through magnetic negative selection. The gene calls are TRBV27 and TRBJ1-1; possibly TRBD1 for D (5 bases). Sample: CD8+ T cells from blood. This sequence originates from a human donor with classical Hodgkin lymphoma. CDR3 bases: TGTGCCAGCAGTTTCGTCGGGGTGGGGGTGACCACTGAAGCTTTCTTT. Translation gives CASSFVGVGVTTEAFF.